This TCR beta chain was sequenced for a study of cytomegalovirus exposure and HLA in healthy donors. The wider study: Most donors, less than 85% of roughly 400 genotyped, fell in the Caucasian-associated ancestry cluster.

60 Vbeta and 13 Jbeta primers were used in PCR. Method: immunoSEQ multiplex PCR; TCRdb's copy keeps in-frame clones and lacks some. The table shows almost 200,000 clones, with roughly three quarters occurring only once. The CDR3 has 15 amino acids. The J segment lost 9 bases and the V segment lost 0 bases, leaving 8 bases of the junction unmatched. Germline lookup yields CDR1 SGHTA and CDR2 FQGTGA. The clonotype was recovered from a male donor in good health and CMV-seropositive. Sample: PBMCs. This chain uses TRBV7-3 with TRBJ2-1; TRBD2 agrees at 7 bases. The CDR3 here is CASSLTLGGMGEQFF. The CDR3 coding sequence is TGTGCCAGCAGCTTAACCTTGGGGGGGATGGGTGAGCAGTTCTTC.